The source of this T cell receptor (beta chain) is a study of PD-1 blockade in classical Hodgkin lymphoma. Described time point: cycle 4 day 1 (C4D1), after 6 weeks of nivolumab. Brentuximab vedotin exposure varied, and every patient relapsed after autologous stem cell transplantation. Sequenced by immunoSEQ multiplex PCR; TCRdb stores in-frame clones only, minus some. The sample has some 9,700 clones, around four fifths seen once. The CDR3 is 13 residues long. The germline V gene has CDR1 SGHDT and CDR2 YYEEEE. Trimming removed 4 bases at V and 7 bases at J, with 14 bases between. The clonotype was recovered from a human donor with classical Hodgkin lymphoma. The sample consisted of peripheral blood mononuclear cells (PBMCs), taken before the fourth cycle of nivolumab. V and J are TRBV5-6 and TRBJ1-2; D might be TRBD1 (5 bases). This CDR3 is CASSPPGISGYTF. CDR3 in DNA: TGTGCCAGCAGCCCCCCAGGGATATCTGGCTACACCTTC.